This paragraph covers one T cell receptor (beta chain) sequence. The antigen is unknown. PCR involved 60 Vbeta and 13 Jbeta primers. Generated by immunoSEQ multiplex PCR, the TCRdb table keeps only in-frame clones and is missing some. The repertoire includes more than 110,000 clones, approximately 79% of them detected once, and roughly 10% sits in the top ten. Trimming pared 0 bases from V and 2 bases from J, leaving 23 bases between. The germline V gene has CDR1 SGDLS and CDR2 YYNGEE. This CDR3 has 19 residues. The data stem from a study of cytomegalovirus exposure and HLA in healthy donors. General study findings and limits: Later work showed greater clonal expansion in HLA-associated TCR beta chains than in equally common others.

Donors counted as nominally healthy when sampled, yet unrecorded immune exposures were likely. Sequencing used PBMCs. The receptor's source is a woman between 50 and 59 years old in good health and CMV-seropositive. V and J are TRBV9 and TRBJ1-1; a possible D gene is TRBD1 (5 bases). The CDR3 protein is CASSVVVALKEGINTEAFF. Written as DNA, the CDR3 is TGTGCCAGCAGCGTAGTGGTCGCCCTCAAGGAGGGGATTAACACTGAAGCTTTCTTT.